These T cell receptor beta chains were read from a single sample in a study of blood T cell repertoires in COVID-19. This table comes from immunoSEQ multiplex PCR, and its TCRdb copy is limited to in-frame clones, with some not included. The repertoire holds a few hundred thousand clones, under 90% seen once, with around 10% in the top ten. The sample consisted of peripheral blood. These receptors all stem from a woman under 40 with COVID-19, enrolled during active disease. Both conserved end residues are part of each CDR3. Fields, in order: D gene, V gene, J gene, clone size, CDR3 protein, CDR3 DNA. The D gene is left open where the match is weak. Clone size is stated in some rows and not others, as once, few, many or a class when expanded.

-	TRBV5-1	TRBJ1-4	-	CASSLRTGTTNEKLFF	TGCGCCAGCAGCTTGCGCACGGGGACAACTAATGAAAAACTGTTTTTT
-	TRBV4-2	TRBJ1-5	-	CASSQVVRGEGPPRQPQHF	TGTGCCAGCAGCCAAGTAGTTAGAGGGGAGGGGCCGCCTAGGCAGCCCCAGCATTTT
TRBD2	TRBV3-1/TRBV3-2	TRBJ2-1	once	CASSPRGGPYNEQFF	TGTGCCAGCAGCCCGCGGGGGGGCCCCTACAATGAGCAGTTCTTC
TRBD1	TRBV28	TRBJ2-2	-	CASSLIQGSSYTGELFF	TGTGCCAGCAGCCTGATACAGGGGTCCTCGTACACCGGGGAGCTGTTTTTT
-	TRBV10-3	TRBJ2-1	-	CAIALARDEQFF	TGTGCCATCGCGCTAGCTCGGGATGAGCAGTTCTTC
-	TRBV14	TRBJ1-2	-	CASSSVGREVTWDGYTF	TGTGCCAGCAGCTCAGTCGGTCGGGAGGTGACTTGGGATGGCTACACCTTC
-	TRBV5-6	TRBJ2-1	-	CASSPRTEYNEQFF	TGTGCCAGCAGCCCCCGGACAGAATACAATGAGCAGTTCTTC
-	TRBV20-1	TRBJ1-2	-	CSARDGHRYTF	TGCAGTGCTAGAGATGGGCACCGTTATACCTTC
-	TRBV3-1/TRBV3-2	TRBJ2-1	-	CASSHPRAANEQFF	TGTGCCAGCAGCCATCCCAGGGCTGCGAATGAGCAGTTCTTC
-	TRBV19	TRBJ1-1	-	CASSIQGANTEAFF	TGTGCCAGTAGTATTCAAGGGGCGAACACTGAAGCTTTCTTT
-	TRBV24-1	TRBJ2-7	-	CATSDGGSSYEQYF	TGTGCCACCAGTGATGGGGGGTCCTCCTACGAGCAGTACTTC
-	TRBV2	TRBJ2-4	-	CASSFSAISSAKNIQYF	TGTGCCAGCAGTTTCTCAGCGATTAGTAGCGCCAAAAACATTCAGTACTTC
-	TRBV5-1	TRBJ2-2	once	CASSLQGSTGELFF	TGCGCCAGCAGCTTGCAGGGGAGCACCGGGGAGCTGTTTTTT
-	TRBV3-1/TRBV3-2	TRBJ2-2	-	CASSPGLHTGELFF	TGTGCCAGCAGCCCTGGACTTCACACCGGGGAGCTGTTTTTT
TRBD1	TRBV19	TRBJ1-2	-	CATKGQGTYNYGYTF	TGTGCCACCAAGGGACAGGGGACTTATAACTATGGCTACACCTTC
-	TRBV5-4	TRBJ2-3	-	CASCLRPRDTQYF	TGTGCCAGCTGTCTACGCCCAAGAGATACGCAGTATTTT
TRBD1	TRBV7-8	TRBJ1-3	-	CASSSGRQGSPGNTIYF	TGTGCCAGCAGCTCGGGGCGACAGGGGTCCCCTGGAAACACCATATATTTT
TRBD1	TRBV7-8	TRBJ1-6	-	CASSPQGAYNSPLHF	TGTGCCAGCAGCCCCCAGGGGGCTTATAATTCACCCCTCCACTTT
-	TRBV7-8	TRBJ1-1	-	CASSFFGNTEAFF	TGTGCCAGCAGCTTCTTCGGGAACACTGAAGCTTTCTTT
-	TRBV9	TRBJ1-3	-	CASRPGSSGNTIYF	TGTGCCAGCAGACCGGGGAGCTCTGGAAACACCATATATTTT
TRBD1	TRBV27	TRBJ1-2	-	CASSPHTGGGGYTF	TGTGCCAGCAGTCCCCATACAGGGGGTGGTGGCTACACCTTC
TRBD1	TRBV19	TRBJ1-3	-	CASSKRQGYIAGNTIYF	TGTGCCAGTAGTAAACGACAGGGCTATATTGCTGGAAACACCATATATTTT
TRBD1	TRBV29-1	TRBJ1-1	-	CSGDSMNTEAFF	TGCAGCGGGGACAGTATGAACACTGAAGCTTTCTTT
-	TRBV19	TRBJ2-5	-	CASSIVASQETQYF	TGTGCCAGTAGTATAGTAGCGAGCCAAGAGACCCAGTACTTC
TRBD2	TRBV5-1	TRBJ2-5	-	CASWTSGAGETQYF	TGCGCCAGTTGGACTAGCGGGGCGGGGGAGACCCAGTACTTC
-	TRBV4-1	TRBJ2-3	-	CASSQDQTGGEGDTQYF	TGCGCCAGCAGCCAAGATCAGACGGGGGGCGAGGGAGATACGCAGTATTTT
-	TRBV5-4	TRBJ1-2	-	CASSPTVESDYGYTF	TGTGCCAGCAGCCCCACGGTTGAATCGGACTATGGCTACACCTTC
-	TRBV7-9	TRBJ2-2	-	CASSGGDPSLYTGELFF	TGTGCCAGCTCCGGCGGGGACCCCTCTCTATACACCGGGGAGCTGTTTTTT
-	TRBV20-1	TRBJ1-1	-	CSAGTADKAFF	TGCAGTGCTGGAACAGCGGATAAAGCTTTCTTT
TRBD1	TRBV25-1	TRBJ1-4	-	CASSQGAREKLFF	TGTGCCAGCAGTCAGGGGGCTCGTGAAAAACTGTTTTTT
TRBD1	TRBV4-1	TRBJ1-2	-	CASSQPSDRGATNYGYTF	TGCGCCAGCAGCCAACCGTCGGACAGGGGCGCTACTAACTATGGCTACACCTTC
TRBD1	TRBV6-4	TRBJ1-2	-	CATHQLGGTGRYGYTF	TGTGCCACCCACCAATTGGGCGGGACAGGGAGGTATGGCTACACCTTC
-	TRBV10-3	TRBJ2-2	-	CAISASGADTGELFF	TGTGCCATCAGTGCGTCGGGGGCCGACACCGGGGAGCTGTTTTTT
-	TRBV5-8	TRBJ2-7	-	CASSLFRRDLTGDEQYF	TGTGCCAGCAGCTTGTTCCGGCGGGACCTCACTGGGGACGAGCAGTACTTC
TRBD1	TRBV16	TRBJ1-4	-	CASSREDRGRKLFF	TGTGCCAGCAGCCGAGAAGACAGGGGACGAAAACTGTTTTTT
-	TRBV10-1	TRBJ2-7	-	CASSDSYEQYF	TGCGCCAGTTCAGACTCCTACGAGCAGTACTTC
-	TRBV4-1	TRBJ1-2	-	CASSQGLAGYTF	TGCGCCAGCAGCCAGGGCCTCGCCGGCTACACCTTC
-	TRBV5-4	TRBJ2-3	-	CASSSTIDGTDTQYF	TGTGCCAGCAGCTCGACTATAGATGGGACAGATACGCAGTATTTT
TRBD1	TRBV7-9	TRBJ1-4	-	CASSLGDRENEKLFF	TGTGCCAGCAGCTTGGGGGACAGGGAAAACGAAAAACTGTTTTTT
TRBD1	TRBV5-4	TRBJ1-2	-	CASSPGTGVYGYTF	TGTGCCAGCAGTCCAGGTACAGGGGTGTACGGCTACACCTTC
-	TRBV15	TRBJ2-2	-	CATSLLQGAAGELFF	TGTGCCACCTCCCTTCTACAGGGAGCGGCCGGGGAGCTGTTTTTT
TRBD2	TRBV3-1/TRBV3-2	TRBJ2-3	-	CASSPQRGATDTQYF	TGTGCCAGCAGCCCACAGCGGGGGGCCACAGATACGCAGTATTTT
TRBD2	TRBV27	TRBJ2-1	-	CASSFPGLAINEQFF	TGTGCCAGCAGTTTCCCGGGACTAGCGATAAATGAGCAGTTCTTC
TRBD2	TRBV11-2	TRBJ2-1	-	CASRSVSGGPNEQFF	TGTGCCAGCAGGTCGGTTAGCGGGGGGCCCAATGAGCAGTTCTTC
TRBD2	TRBV19	TRBJ2-7	-	CASSISGGTSYEQYF	TGTGCCAGTAGTATCTCGGGGGGTACTTCCTACGAGCAGTACTTC
-	TRBV5-6	TRBJ2-7	-	CASSLEQSYEQYF	TGTGCCAGCAGCTTGGAACAATCCTACGAGCAGTACTTC
TRBD1	TRBV6-4	TRBJ2-2	-	CASTRGQTGELFF	TGTGCCAGCACCAGGGGGCAGACCGGGGAGCTGTTTTTT
TRBD1	TRBV4-1	TRBJ1-3	-	CASSQPRDSGNTIYF	TGCGCCAGCAGCCAACCACGGGACAGTGGAAACACCATATATTTT
-	TRBV5-1	TRBJ1-6	-	CASSSRAGGNNSPLHF	TGCGCCAGCAGCTCCCGGGCGGGGGGCAATAATTCACCCCTCCACTTT
TRBD2	TRBV27	TRBJ2-7	once	CASRWSGGTYEQYF	TGTGCCAGCAGATGGAGCGGGGGGACCTACGAGCAGTACTTC
-	TRBV30	TRBJ2-7	-	CAWSVPQHTEWDTYEQYF	TGTGCCTGGAGTGTACCCCAACACACGGAATGGGACACCTACGAGCAGTACTTC
-	TRBV10-3	TRBJ1-6	-	CATLGAGTYNSPLHF	TGTGCCACTTTGGGGGCAGGAACTTATAATTCACCCCTCCACTTT
TRBD1	TRBV19	TRBJ1-3	-	CASSPDRGPFKDSGNTIYF	TGTGCCAGTAGTCCCGACAGGGGGCCTTTCAAGGACTCTGGAAACACCATATATTTT